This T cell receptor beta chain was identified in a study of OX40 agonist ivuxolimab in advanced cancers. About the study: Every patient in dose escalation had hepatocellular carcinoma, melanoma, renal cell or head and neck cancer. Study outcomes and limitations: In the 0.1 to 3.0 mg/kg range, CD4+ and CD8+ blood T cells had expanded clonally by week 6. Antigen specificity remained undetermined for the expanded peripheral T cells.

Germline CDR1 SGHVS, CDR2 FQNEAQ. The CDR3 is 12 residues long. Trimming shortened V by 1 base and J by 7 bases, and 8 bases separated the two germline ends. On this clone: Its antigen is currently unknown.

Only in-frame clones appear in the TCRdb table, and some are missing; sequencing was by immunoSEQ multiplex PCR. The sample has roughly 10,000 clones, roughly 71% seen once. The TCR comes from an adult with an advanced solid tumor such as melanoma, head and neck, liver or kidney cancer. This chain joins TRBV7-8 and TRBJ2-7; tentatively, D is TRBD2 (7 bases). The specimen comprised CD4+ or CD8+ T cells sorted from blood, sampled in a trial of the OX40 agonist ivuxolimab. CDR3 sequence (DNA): TGTGCCAGCAGCTTAGAGGGGGGGGAGCAGTACTTC. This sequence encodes CASSLEGGEQYF.